This is a list of T cell receptor beta chains from one sample in a study of regulatory T cells in long-lasting Graves disease. TCRdb fed the multiplex PCR reads into MiXCR, producing one record per CDR3 protein. The data show 300,000 to 500,000 distinct CDR3 sequences, about a fifth seen once. This sample comprised peripheral blood mononuclear cells (PBMCs), obtained when the disease was refractory, from a patient treated with antithyroid drugs. The receptors were sampled from a female donor with Graves disease. Both conserved end residues are part of each CDR3. D genes are given only for firm matches. Only part of the rows carry a size: once, few, many, or a class if the clone is expanded.

D | J | size | V | CDR3 | DNA
- | TRBJ2-4 | many | TRBV28 | CASSALVDSYIQYF | TGTGCCAGCAGTGCCCTGGTGGACTCGTACATTCAGTACTTC
- | TRBJ1-3 | - | TRBV28 | CASSFRVFTGNTIYF | TGTGCCAGCAGTTTCAGGGTTTTTACTGGAAACACCATATATTTT
- | TRBJ2-7 | - | TRBV20-1 | CSAESTGIDSYEQYF | TGCAGTGCCGAGTCAACAGGGATCGACTCCTACGAGCAGTACTTC
- | TRBJ2-1 | - | TRBV7-9 | CASSSRDSYNEQFF | TGTGCCAGCAGCTCTCGAGACAGCTACAATGAGCAGTTCTTC
- | TRBJ2-7 | few | TRBV4-1 | CASSQGPSQGGINTYEQYF | TGCGCCAGCAGCCAAGGTCCCTCGCAAGGGGGGATTAATACCTACGAGCAGTACTTC
- | TRBJ1-5 | - | TRBV27 | CASRTGIYTNQPQHF | TGTGCCAGCAGAACGGGGATATACACAAATCAGCCCCAGCATTTT
- | TRBJ1-1 | few | TRBV14 | CASSFDARRGLNTEAFF | TGTGCCAGCAGCTTTGATGCCCGGAGGGGGTTGAACACTGAAGCTTTCTTT
- | TRBJ2-5 | many | TRBV6-5 | CASSYLDRHQETQYF | TGTGCCAGCAGTTACTTGGACAGACACCAAGAGACCCAGTACTTC
- | TRBJ2-1 | few | TRBV11-2 | CASSLQGSSYNEQFF | TGTGCCAGCAGCTTACAGGGGAGCTCCTACAATGAGCAGTTCTTC
- | TRBJ2-6 | - | TRBV30 | CASPHKAGANVLTF | TGTGCCTCCCCTCATAAGGCCGGGGCCAACGTCCTGACTTTC
TRBD1 | TRBJ1-2 | - | TRBV28 | CASSFPPGQGGGNHYGYTF | TGTGCCAGCAGTTTCCCCCCCGGACAGGGGGGAGGAAATCACTATGGCTACACCTTC
- | TRBJ1-1 | many | TRBV27 | CASSPPDRNTEAFF | TGTGCCAGCAGTCCCCCCGACAGGAACACTGAAGCTTTCTTT